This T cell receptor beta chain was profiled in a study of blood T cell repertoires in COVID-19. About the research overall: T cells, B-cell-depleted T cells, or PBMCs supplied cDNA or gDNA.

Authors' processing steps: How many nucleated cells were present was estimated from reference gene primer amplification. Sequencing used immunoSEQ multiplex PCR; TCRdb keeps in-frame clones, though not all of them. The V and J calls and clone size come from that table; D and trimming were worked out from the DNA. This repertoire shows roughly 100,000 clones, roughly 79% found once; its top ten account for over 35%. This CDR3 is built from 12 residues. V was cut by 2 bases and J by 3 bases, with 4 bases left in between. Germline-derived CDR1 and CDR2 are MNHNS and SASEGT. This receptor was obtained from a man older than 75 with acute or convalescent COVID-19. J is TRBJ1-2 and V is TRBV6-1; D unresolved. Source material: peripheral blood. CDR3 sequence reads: CASSERDYGYTF. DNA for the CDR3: TGTGCCAGCAGTGAACGGGACTATGGCTACACCTTC.